The sequence of this T cell receptor beta chain was determined in a study of cytomegalovirus exposure and HLA in healthy donors. Trimming left V 6 bases short and J 7 bases short, with 16 bases between. Per the germline V gene, CDR1 is MNHEY and CDR2 is SVGAGI. The CDR3 is 15 amino acids. Remarks on this clone: Its antigen is currently unknown.

Study findings and constraints: Later analysis demonstrated an association between a missense DCLRE1C variant and TCR beta V- and J-gene trimming. Rare TCR sequences dominated, though some public TCRs recurred in many donors.

PCR amplification relied on 60 Vbeta primers (plus 13 Jbeta primers). Libraries were prepared by immunoSEQ multiplex PCR; TCRdb keeps only in-frame clonotypes and omits some of them. The sample comprises hundreds of thousands of clones, more than 65% of which are singletons, and under 0.8% rests with the top ten. The source is a man younger than 35 in good health and CMV-seronegative. This rearrangement joins TRBV6-5 to TRBJ1-6; D is undetermined. Input material: PBMCs. Here the CDR3 reads CASRTQRRENSPLHF. The CDR3 coding sequence is TGTGCCAGCAGGACGCAGCGGCGTGAGAATTCACCCCTCCACTTT.